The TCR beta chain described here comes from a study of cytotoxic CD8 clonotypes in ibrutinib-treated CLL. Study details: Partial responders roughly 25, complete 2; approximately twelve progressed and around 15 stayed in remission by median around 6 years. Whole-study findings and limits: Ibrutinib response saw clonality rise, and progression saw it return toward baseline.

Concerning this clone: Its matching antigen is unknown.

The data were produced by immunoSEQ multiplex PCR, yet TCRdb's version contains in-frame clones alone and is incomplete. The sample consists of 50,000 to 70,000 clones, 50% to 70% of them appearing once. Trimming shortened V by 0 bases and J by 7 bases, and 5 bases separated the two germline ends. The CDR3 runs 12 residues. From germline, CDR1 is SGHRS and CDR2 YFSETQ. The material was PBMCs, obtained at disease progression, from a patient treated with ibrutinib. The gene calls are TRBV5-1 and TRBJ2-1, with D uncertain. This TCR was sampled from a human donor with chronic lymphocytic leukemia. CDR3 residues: CASSLEFNEQFF. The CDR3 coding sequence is TGCGCCAGCAGCTTGGAATTTAATGAGCAGTTCTTC.